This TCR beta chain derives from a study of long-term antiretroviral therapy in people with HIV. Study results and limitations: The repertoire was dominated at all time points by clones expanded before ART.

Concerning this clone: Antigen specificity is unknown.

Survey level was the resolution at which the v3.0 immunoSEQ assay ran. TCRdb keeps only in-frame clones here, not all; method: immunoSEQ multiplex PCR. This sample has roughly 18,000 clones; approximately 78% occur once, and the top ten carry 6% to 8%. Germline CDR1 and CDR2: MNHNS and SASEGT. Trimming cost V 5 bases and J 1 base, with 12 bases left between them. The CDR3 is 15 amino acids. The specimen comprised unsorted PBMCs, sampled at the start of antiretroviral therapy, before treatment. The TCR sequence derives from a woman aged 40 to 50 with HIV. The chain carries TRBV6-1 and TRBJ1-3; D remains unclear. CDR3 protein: CASSPRPSSGNTIYF. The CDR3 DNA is TGTGCCAGCAGTCCCCGACCGAGTTCTGGAAACACCATATATTTT.